Below are 19 T cell receptor beta chains sequenced from a single sample in a study of shared T cell receptors in the human thymus. Sequencing used immunoSEQ multiplex PCR; TCRdb keeps in-frame clones, though not all of them. The top ten clones hold roughly 0.0086% of a sample with about 710,000 clones, 80% to 90% of them seen once. The same data also contributed to another study, on human thymus T cells.

Sequencing was done on a sample of thymocytes. The source of these receptors is a boy under two years old with a congenital heart defect.

The chain carries TRBV9 and TRBJ1-6, with 8 bases aligning to TRBD1. V lost 2 bases to trimming and J lost 7 bases; unmatched junction nucleotides: 8. CDR1 and CDR2 (germline): SGDLS, YYNGEE. The CDR3 has 16 residues. CDR3 nucleotides: TGTGCCAGCAGCGTTAGAGACGGACAGGGCAATTCACCCCTCCACTTT. Amino acids: CASSVRDGQGNSPLHF.

The V and J genes are TRBV4-2 and TRBJ2-7, with 11 bases identical to TRBD2. J gave up 6 bases and V 3 bases, and 7 bases lay outside the gene matches. In germline, CDR1 is LGHNA, CDR2 YNFKEQ. The CDR3 has 15 residues. As DNA, the CDR3 is TGTGCCAGCAGCCACCCGGGACTAGCGGTTGGCGAGCAGTACTTC. It is translated as CASSHPGLAVGEQYF.

The chain recombines TRBV5-4 with TRBJ2-7; 7 nucleotides match TRBD1. Germline values: CDR1 SGHNT, CDR2 YYREEE (reference sequence). J lost 5 bases, V lost 3 bases, and 8 bases had no gene match. The CDR3 loop spans 14 amino acids. The CDR3, as DNA: TGTGCCAGCAGCTACCGACAGGGTGAGGACGAGCAGTACTTC. It encodes CASSYRQGEDEQYF. Full variable domain (remainder filled in from reference TRBV5-4 and TRBJ2-7): ETGVTQSPTHLIKTRGQQVTLRCSSQSGHNTVSWYQQALGQGPQFIFQYYREEENGRGNFPPRFSGLQFPNYSSELNVNALELDDSALYLCASSYRQGEDEQYFGPGTRLTVT.

The rearrangement uses TRBV4-1 and TRBJ2-7; unclear D gene. The germline V gene has CDR1 MGHRA and CDR2 YSYEKL. The CDR3 has 16 residues. The V gene lost 0 bases and the J gene lost 4 bases, with 16 bases spanning the gap. The CDR3 nucleotides read TGCGCCAGCAGCCAAGATGCTCCTTACTCACCGTACGAGCAGTACTTC. Protein product: CASSQDAPYSPYEQYF.

This rearrangement joins TRBV4-1 to TRBJ2-1; 8 bases agree with TRBD2. Germline-derived CDR1 and CDR2 are MGHRA and YSYEKL. V dropped 0 bases and J dropped 0; count of bases not matched to a gene: 4. The CDR3 runs 17 residues. CDR3 DNA sequence: TGCGCCAGCAGCCAAGAGACTAGCGAGAGCTCCTACAATGAGCAGTTCTTC. Its protein product is CASSQETSESSYNEQFF.

CDR3 bases: TGTGCCAGCAGCTCGCCCAAGAGCTCCTACGAGCAGTACTTC. It is translated as CASSSPKSSYEQYF. The rearrangement links TRBV7-8 to TRBJ2-7; D remains ambiguous. V was pared by 4 bases and J by 0 bases, with 10 bases between. Germline V gene sequence: CDR1 SGHVS, CDR2 FQNEAQ. The CDR3 length is 14 residues.

The chain has TRBV29-1 and TRBJ2-7, with 9 bases aligning to TRBD1. The germline gives CDR1 SQVTM, CDR2 ANQGSEA. The CDR3 runs 15 residues. Unmatched junction bases numbered 9, after V lost 6 bases and J lost 0 bases. CDR3 DNA: TGCAGCGTCTCCCGGACAGGGGCCAGCTCCTACGAGCAGTACTTC. This translates into CSVSRTGASSYEQYF.

The rearrangement uses TRBV5-1 and TRBJ1-2, with a tentative D call TRBD1 (6 bases). Trimming left V 4 bases short and J 4 bases short, with 26 bases between. From germline, CDR1 is SGHRS and CDR2 YFSETQ. The CDR3 contains 18 residues. The CDR3 is CASSEALKPTGSTYGYTF. The CDR3 region has the DNA TGCGCCAGCAGCGAGGCCCTAAAGCCGACAGGCTCAACCTATGGCTACACCTTC. The full variable domain, its missing parts supplied by reference TRBV5-1 and TRBJ1-2, is KAGVTQTPRYLIKTRGQQVTLSCSPISGHRSVSWYQQTPGQGLQFLFEYFSETQRNKGNFPGRFSGRQFSNSRSEMNVSTLELGDSALYLCASSEALKPTGSTYGYTFGSGTRLTVV.

The chain has TRBV5-6 and TRBJ1-2; no firm D call. Germline CDR1 is SGHDT and CDR2 is YYEEEE. The CDR3 has 13 residues. Trimming removed 0 bases at V and 8 bases at J, with 11 bases between. The CDR3 sequence: CASSLAKGGGYTF. The CDR3 coding sequence is TGTGCCAGCAGCTTGGCGAAGGGAGGGGGCTACACCTTC.

V is TRBV13 and J is TRBJ2-1, with TRBD2 identical over 12 bases. The ends lost 5 bases at V and 0 bases at J; junction bases unmatched: 8. The CDR3 has 18 amino acids. Germline V gene lookup returns CDR1 PRHDT and CDR2 FYEKMQ (reference sequence). The CDR3 sequence: CASSQRTSGKSSYNEQFF. CDR3 DNA sequence: TGTGCCAGCAGCCAACGGACTAGCGGGAAAAGCTCCTACAATGAGCAGTTCTTC.

The chain carries TRBV30 and TRBJ2-3; 10 nucleotides line up with TRBD2. The length of the CDR3 is 14 residues. The V segment lost 0 bases and the J segment 6 bases; nucleotides outside the gene matches: 3. Per germline, CDR1 GTSNPN and CDR2 SVGIG (reference sequence). Written as DNA, the CDR3 is TGTGCCTGGAGTGTAGCGGGGGGGTTTGATACGCAGTATTTT. Translated: CAWSVAGGFDTQYF.

The chain combines TRBV29-1 with TRBJ1-1; a weak D match, TRBD1 (6 bases). Germline V gene data show CDR1 as SQVTM and CDR2 as ANQGSEA. The CDR3 is 16 residues long. V was pared by 1 base and J by 3 bases, with 18 bases between. DNA for the CDR3: TGCAGCGTTGAAGCCCTACAGGGTTTGTTAGACACTGAAGCTTTCTTT. This gives the protein CSVEALQGLLDTEAFF.

This chain joins TRBV29-1 and TRBJ1-1; tentatively, D is TRBD1 (5 bases). The CDR3 length is 15 residues. The germline V gene has CDR1 SQVTM and CDR2 ANQGSEA. Deletions cut 4 bases from V and 3 bases from J, with 18 bases between. The CDR3 DNA is TGCAGCGTTGTGGGGGGAGGGTCAGCTGACACTGAAGCTTTCTTT. Translation: CSVVGGGSADTEAFF.

This clone was observed once. The V gene is TRBV4-1, the J gene TRBJ2-3; 9 nucleotides agree with TRBD2. After removal of 0 bases from V and 3 bases from J, the junction contained 10 bases not matched to a gene. Germline V gives CDR1 MGHRA, CDR2 YSYEKL. The CDR3 is 18 residues long. Written as DNA, the CDR3 is TGCGCCAGCAGCCAAGACGCCGCTAGCGGGGAGGGGACAGATACGCAGTATTTT. This encodes CASSQDAASGEGTDTQYF.

The gene calls are TRBV6-5 and TRBJ1-6; D uncertain. This CDR3 is 14 amino acids long. Per the germline V gene, CDR1 is MNHEY and CDR2 is SVGAGI. V lost 6 bases, J lost 5 bases, and 11 bases lay in between. The CDR3 sequence is CASRGSADNSPLHF. CDR3 nucleotides: TGTGCCAGCAGGGGGAGCGCGGATAATTCACCCCTCCACTTT.

J is TRBJ1-2 and V is TRBV5-1; 7 nucleotides align to TRBD1. V shed 4 bases, J shed 4 bases, and the junction held 10 bases outside the gene matches. The CDR3 runs to 15 residues. Germline CDR1 and CDR2: SGHRS and YFSETQ. The CDR3 region has the DNA TGCGCCAGCAGCCAAGGGACAGAGTACCTCTATGGCTACACCTTC. Translation gives CASSQGTEYLYGYTF.

This clone was counted only a few times. The genes are TRBV5-8 and TRBJ1-3; 8 positions match TRBD1. Germline loops: CDR1 SGHTS, CDR2 YDEGEE. The CDR3 has 17 amino acids. With V trimmed by 3 bases and J by 0 bases, 8 bases remained unmatched. Written as DNA, the CDR3 is TGTGCCAGCAGCTCCGGGACAGGCCGTTCCTCTGGAAACACCATATATTTT. This encodes CASSSGTGRSSGNTIYF.

The V call is TRBV19, the J call TRBJ1-4; 7 positions match TRBD1. Trimming took 5 bases from V and 0 from J; bases not matched to a gene: 9. The length of the CDR3 is 17 residues. Germline CDR1 and CDR2: LNHDA and SQIVND (reference sequence). In nucleotides, the CDR3 is TGTGCCAGTAGTCCCCGGGACAGCGATTCAACTAATGAAAAACTGTTTTTT. As protein: CASSPRDSDSTNEKLFF.

J is TRBJ2-3 and V is TRBV28; unclear D gene. CDR1 is MDHEN, CDR2 SYDVKM, per germline. Trimming pared 9 bases from V and 1 base from J, leaving 14 bases between. This CDR3 comprises 14 residues. The CDR3 reads CASTRVLGTDTQYF. CDR3 nucleotide sequence: TGTGCCAGTACCCGGGTTTTGGGCACAGATACGCAGTATTTT.